The entry below gives a single T cell receptor (delta chain) sequence along with its context. Its antigen remains unidentified. This CDR3 region has 18 residues. The germline V gene encodes CDR1 TSWWSYY and CDR2 QGS. V lost 1 base, J lost 0 bases, and 6 bases stayed unmatched. This sample is part of a study of Vδ1+ human thymocytes. Findings and limits, study-wide: Thymic TRG and TRD repertoires appeared highly polyclonal.

Sequences come from RNA converted to cDNA by reverse transcription. Multiplex PCR used pooled V-gene forward primers and a constant-region reverse primer to amplify CDR3s. TCRdb re-identified clones in the multiplex PCR reads via CATT. This table holds around 76,000 delta-chain clones, about 38% found once. The TCR comes from a boy under two years old who had congenital heart surgery. What was sequenced was Vdelta1+ gamma-delta thymocytes from the thymus. The subset here: FACS-sorted CD3+ TCRalphabeta- TCRVdelta1+ TCRVdelta2- thymocytes. The J gene is TRDJ1, the V gene TRDV1, with 12 bases matching TRDD3. CDR3 nucleotide sequence: TGTGCTCTTGGGGAACCTCTGGGGGATACGTCGTACACCGATAAACTCATCTTT. Its protein is CALGEPLGDTSYTDKLIF.